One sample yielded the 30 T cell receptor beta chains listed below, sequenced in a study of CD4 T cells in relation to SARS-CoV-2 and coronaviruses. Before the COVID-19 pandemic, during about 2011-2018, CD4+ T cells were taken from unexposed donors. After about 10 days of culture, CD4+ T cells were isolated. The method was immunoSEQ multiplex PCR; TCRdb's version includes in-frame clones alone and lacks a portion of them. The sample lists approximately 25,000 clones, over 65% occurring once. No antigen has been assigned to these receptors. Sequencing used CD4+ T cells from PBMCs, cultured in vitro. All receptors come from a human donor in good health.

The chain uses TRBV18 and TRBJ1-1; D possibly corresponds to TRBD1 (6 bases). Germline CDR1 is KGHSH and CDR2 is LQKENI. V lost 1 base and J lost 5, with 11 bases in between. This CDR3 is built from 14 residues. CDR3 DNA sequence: TGTGCCAGCTCACCACGGGACACCGGTACTGAAGCTTTCTTT. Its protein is CASSPRDTGTEAFF.

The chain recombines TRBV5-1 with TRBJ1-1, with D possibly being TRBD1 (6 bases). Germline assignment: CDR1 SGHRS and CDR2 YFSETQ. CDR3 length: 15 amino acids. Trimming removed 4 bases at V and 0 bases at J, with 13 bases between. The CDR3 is CASSHGQSMNTEAFF. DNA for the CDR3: TGCGCCAGCAGCCACGGACAGTCCATGAACACTGAAGCTTTCTTT.

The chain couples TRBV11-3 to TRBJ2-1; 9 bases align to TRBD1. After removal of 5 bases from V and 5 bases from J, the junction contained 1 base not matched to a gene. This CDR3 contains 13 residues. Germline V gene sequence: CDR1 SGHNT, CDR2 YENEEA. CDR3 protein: CASSRTGDNEQFF. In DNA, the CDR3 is TGTGCCAGCAGCCGGACAGGGGACAATGAGCAGTTCTTC. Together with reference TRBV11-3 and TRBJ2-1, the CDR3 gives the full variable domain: EAGVVQSPRYKIIEKKQPVAFWCNPISGHNTLYWYLQNLGQGPELLIRYENEEAVDDSQLPKDRFSAERLKGVDSTLKIQPAELGDSAVYLCASSRTGDNEQFFGPGTRLTVL.

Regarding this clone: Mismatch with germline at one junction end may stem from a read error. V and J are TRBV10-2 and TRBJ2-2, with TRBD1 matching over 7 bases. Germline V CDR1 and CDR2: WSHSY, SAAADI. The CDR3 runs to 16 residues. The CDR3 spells CASREFPTGLYGELFF. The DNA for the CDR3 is TGCGCCAGCAGGGAGTTCCCGACAGGGCTTTACGGGGAGCTGTTTTTT.

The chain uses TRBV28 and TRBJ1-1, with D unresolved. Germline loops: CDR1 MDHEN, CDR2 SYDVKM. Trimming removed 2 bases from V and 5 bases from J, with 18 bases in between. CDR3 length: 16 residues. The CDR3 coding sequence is TGTGCCAGCAGTTTAGATCCTGGCCAAAGGGAAACTGAAGCTTTCTTT. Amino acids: CASSLDPGQRETEAFF.

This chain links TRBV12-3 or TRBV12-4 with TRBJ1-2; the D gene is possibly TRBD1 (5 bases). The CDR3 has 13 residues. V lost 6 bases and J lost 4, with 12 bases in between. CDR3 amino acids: CASSLDRTYGYTF. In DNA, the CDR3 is TGTGCCAGCAGCCTCGACAGAACCTATGGCTACACCTTC.

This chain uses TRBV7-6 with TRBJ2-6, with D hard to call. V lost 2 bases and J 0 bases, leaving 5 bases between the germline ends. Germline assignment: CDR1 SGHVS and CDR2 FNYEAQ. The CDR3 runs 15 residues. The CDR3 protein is CASSLQYSGANVLTF. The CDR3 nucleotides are TGTGCCAGCAGCTTACAGTACTCTGGGGCCAACGTCCTGACTTTC.

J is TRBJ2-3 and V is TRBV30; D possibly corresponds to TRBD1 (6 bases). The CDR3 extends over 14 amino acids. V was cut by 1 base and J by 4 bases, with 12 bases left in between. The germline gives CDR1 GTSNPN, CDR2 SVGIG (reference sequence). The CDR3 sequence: CAWSGGLSSDTQYF. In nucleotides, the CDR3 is TGTGCCTGGAGTGGGGGGCTTAGCTCAGATACGCAGTATTTT.

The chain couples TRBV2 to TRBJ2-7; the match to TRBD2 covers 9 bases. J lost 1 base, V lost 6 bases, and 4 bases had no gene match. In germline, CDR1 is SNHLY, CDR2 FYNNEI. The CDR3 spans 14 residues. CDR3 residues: CASRRAGGSYEQYF. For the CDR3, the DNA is TGTGCCAGCAGACGAGCGGGGGGATCCTACGAGCAGTACTTC.

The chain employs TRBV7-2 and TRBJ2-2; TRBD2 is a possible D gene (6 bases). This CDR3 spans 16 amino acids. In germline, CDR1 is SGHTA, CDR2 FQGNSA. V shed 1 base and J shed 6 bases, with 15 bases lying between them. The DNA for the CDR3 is TGTGCCAGCAGCTTAGGAGGGACTCCCCGATCCGGGGAGCTGTTTTTT. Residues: CASSLGGTPRSGELFF.

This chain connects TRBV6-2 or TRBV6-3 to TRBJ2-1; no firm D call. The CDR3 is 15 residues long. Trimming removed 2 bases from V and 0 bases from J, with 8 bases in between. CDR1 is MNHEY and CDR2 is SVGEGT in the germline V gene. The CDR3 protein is CASSYRWSSYNEQFF. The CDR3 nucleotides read TGTGCCAGCAGTTACAGGTGGAGCTCCTACAATGAGCAGTTCTTC.

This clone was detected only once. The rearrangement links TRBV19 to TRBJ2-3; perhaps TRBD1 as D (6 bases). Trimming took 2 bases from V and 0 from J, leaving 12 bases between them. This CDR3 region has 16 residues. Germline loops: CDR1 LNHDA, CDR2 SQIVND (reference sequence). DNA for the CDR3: TGTGCCAGTAGTATACCGGCAGGGGTTAGCACAGATACGCAGTATTTT. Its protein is CASSIPAGVSTDTQYF.

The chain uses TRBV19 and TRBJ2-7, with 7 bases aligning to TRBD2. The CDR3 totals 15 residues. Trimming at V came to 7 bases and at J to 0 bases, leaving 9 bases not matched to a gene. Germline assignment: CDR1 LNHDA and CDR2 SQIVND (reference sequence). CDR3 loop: CASTSLSSGSYEQYF. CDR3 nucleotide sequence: TGTGCCAGTACGTCCCTCTCTAGCGGCTCCTACGAGCAGTACTTC.

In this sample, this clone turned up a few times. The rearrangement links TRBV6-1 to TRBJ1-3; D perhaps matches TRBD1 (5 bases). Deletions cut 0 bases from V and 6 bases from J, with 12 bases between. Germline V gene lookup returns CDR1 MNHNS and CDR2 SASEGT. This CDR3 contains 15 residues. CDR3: CASSEARTRVNTIYF. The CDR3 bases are TGTGCCAGCAGTGAAGCGCGGACAAGGGTAAACACCATATATTTT.

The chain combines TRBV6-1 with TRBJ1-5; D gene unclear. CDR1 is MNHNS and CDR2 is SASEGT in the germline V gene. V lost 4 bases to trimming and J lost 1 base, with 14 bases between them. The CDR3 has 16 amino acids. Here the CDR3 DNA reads TGTGCCAGCAGTGTAGTAAGGGAGGCAAGCAATCAGCCCCAGCATTTT. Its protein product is CASSVVREASNQPQHF.

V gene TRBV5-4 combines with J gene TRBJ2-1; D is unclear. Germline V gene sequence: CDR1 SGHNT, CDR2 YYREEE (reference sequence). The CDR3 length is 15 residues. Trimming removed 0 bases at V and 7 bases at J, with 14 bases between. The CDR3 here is CASSLDPMGLNEQFF. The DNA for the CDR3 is TGTGCCAGCAGCTTGGACCCGATGGGGTTGAATGAGCAGTTCTTC.

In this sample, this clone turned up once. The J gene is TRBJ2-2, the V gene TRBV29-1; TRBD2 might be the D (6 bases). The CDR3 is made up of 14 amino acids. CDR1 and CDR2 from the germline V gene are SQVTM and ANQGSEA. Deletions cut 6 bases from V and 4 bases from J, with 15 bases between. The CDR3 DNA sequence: TGCAGCGTCAAACCGCAGGGAGGCACCGGGGAGCTGTTTTTT. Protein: CSVKPQGGTGELFF.

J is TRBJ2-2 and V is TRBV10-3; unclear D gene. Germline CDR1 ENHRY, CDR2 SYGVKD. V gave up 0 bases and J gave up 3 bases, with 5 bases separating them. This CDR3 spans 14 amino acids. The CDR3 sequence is CAISESIDTGELFF. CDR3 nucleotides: TGTGCCATCAGTGAGTCGATTGACACCGGGGAGCTGTTTTTT.

CDR3 sequence: CASSPPLAGGTLYNEQFF. In DNA form, the CDR3 reads TGTGCCAGCAGTCCCCCGCTAGCGGGGGGAACACTTTACAATGAGCAGTTCTTC. The rearrangement joins TRBV27 to TRBJ2-1; the match to TRBD2 covers 11 bases. The CDR3 is made up of 18 amino acids. The germline V gene encodes CDR1 MNHEY and CDR2 SMNVEV (reference sequence). The V segment lost 5 bases and the J segment 4 bases; nucleotides outside the gene matches: 13.

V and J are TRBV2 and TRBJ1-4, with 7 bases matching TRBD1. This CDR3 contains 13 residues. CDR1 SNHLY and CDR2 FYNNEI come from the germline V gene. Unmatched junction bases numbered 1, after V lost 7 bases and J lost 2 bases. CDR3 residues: CASKGATNEKLFF. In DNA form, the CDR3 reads TGTGCCAGCAAGGGGGCTACTAATGAAAAACTGTTTTTT.

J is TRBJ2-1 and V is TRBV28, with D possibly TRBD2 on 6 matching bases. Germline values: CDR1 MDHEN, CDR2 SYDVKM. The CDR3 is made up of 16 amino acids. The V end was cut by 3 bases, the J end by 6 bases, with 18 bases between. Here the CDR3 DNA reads TGTGCCAGCAGTTTCGCATCTGCTAGCGCGACCAATGAGCAGTTCTTC. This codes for CASSFASASATNEQFF.

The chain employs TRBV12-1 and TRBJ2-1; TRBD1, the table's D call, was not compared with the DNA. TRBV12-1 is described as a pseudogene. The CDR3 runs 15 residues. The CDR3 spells CASSFPDRGRDEQFF. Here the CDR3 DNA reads TGTGCCAGCAGCTTCCCCGACAGGGGTAGGGATGAGCAGTTCTTC.

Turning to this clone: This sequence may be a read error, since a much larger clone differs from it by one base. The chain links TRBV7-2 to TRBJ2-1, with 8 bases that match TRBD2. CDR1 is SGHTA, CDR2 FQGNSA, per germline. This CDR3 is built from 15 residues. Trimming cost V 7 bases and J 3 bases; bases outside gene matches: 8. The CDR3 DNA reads TGTGCCAGCAACCCGGCGGGGGGTCGCTACAATGAGCAGTTCTTC. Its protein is CASNPAGGRYNEQFF.

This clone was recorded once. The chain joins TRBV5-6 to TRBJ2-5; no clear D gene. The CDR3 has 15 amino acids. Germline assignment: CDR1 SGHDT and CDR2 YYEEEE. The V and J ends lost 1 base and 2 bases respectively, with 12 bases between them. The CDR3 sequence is CASSLRVGSQETQYF. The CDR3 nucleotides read TGTGCCAGCAGCTTGAGGGTGGGATCACAAGAGACCCAGTACTTC.

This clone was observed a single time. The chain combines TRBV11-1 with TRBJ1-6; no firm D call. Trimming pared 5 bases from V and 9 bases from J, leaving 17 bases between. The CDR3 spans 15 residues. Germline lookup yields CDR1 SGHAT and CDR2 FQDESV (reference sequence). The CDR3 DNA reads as TGTGCCAGCAGCCAGCGGCAGGAAATCAGTTCACCCCTCCACTTT. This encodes CASSQRQEISSPLHF.

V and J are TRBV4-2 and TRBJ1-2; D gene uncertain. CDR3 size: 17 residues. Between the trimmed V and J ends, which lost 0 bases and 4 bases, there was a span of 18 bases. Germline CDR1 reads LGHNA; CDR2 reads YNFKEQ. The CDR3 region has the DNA TGTGCCAGCAGCCAAGATGGGAGCGGGCAGAGAGGCTATGGCTACACCTTC. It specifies CASSQDGSGQRGYGYTF.

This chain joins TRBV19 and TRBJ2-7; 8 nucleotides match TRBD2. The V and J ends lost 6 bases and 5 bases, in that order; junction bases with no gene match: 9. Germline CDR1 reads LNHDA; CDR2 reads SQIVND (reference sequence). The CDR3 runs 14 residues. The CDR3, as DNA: TGTGCCAGTAGCGGGTCCGGGAGGGCCCACGAGCAGTACTTC. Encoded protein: CASSGSGRAHEQYF.

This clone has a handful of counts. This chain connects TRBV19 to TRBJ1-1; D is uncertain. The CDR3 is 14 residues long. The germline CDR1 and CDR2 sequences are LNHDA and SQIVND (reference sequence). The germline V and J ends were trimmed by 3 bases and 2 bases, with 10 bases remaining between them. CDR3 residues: CASSMMSLNTEAFF. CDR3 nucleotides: TGTGCCAGTAGTATGATGTCACTTAACACTGAAGCTTTCTTT.

The CDR3 loop is CAWSVREAITSPLHF. As DNA, the CDR3 is TGTGCCTGGAGTGTACGAGAGGCGATTACTTCACCCCTCCACTTT. The chain couples TRBV30 to TRBJ1-6, with unresolved D. Germline V gene data show CDR1 as GTSNPN and CDR2 as SVGIG (reference sequence). Trimming left V 0 bases short and J 9 bases short, with 15 bases between. CDR3 length: 15 amino acids.

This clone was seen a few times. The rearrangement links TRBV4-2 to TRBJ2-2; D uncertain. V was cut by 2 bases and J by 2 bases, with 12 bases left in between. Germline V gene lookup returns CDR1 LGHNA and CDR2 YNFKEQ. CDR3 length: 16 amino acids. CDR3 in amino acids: CASSQNSVQNTGELFF. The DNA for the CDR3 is TGTGCCAGCAGCCAAAACAGTGTTCAAAACACCGGGGAGCTGTTTTTT.